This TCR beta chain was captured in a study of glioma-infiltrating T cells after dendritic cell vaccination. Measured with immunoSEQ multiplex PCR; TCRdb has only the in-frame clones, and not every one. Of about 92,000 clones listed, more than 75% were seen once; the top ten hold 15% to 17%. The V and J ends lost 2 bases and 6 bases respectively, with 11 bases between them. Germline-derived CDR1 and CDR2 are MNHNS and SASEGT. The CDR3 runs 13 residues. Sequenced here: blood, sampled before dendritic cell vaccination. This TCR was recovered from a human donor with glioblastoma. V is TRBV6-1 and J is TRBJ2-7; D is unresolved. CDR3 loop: CASSEQMAREQYF. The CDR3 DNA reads TGTGCCAGCAGTGAACAAATGGCACGCGAGCAGTACTTC.